This TCR beta chain was recovered during a study of cytomegalovirus exposure and HLA in healthy donors. Primers for the PCR totalled 60 Vbeta and 13 Jbeta. Measured with immunoSEQ multiplex PCR; TCRdb has only the in-frame clones, and not every one. The sample carries fewer than 130,000 clones, around four fifths recorded once. CDR1 is SEHNR and CDR2 is FQNEAQ in the germline V gene (reference sequence). Deletions cut 5 bases from V and 2 bases from J, with 14 bases between. The CDR3 covers 15 residues. This TCR derives from a woman aged 60-70 years in good health and CMV-seropositive. This chain connects TRBV7-9 to TRBJ2-3; no reliable D call. The sample taken for sequencing was PBMCs. The DNA of the CDR3 is TGTGCCAGCAGCCCCCATCCGGAGTTCACAGATACGCAGTATTTT. Its translation is CASSPHPEFTDTQYF.